This passage covers 19 T cell receptor beta chains from one sample sequenced in a study of OX40 agonist ivuxolimab in advanced cancers. Sequencing used immunoSEQ multiplex PCR; TCRdb keeps in-frame clones, though not all of them. The sample holds approximately 60,000 clones, roughly 90% seen once. The sample in question was CD4+ or CD8+ T cells sorted from blood, obtained in a trial of the OX40 agonist ivuxolimab. These TCRs come from an adult with an advanced solid tumor such as melanoma, head and neck, liver or kidney cancer.

V is TRBV6-1 and J is TRBJ1-4, with D uncertain. Germline CDR1 and CDR2: MNHNS and SASEGT. Between the trimmed V and J ends, which lost 7 bases and 3 bases, there was a span of 15 bases. The CDR3 totals 15 residues. The CDR3 sequence: CASKAVPGPNEKLFF. DNA of the CDR3: TGTGCCAGCAAGGCCGTTCCCGGCCCTAATGAAAAACTGTTTTTT.

V gene TRBV7-9 combines with J gene TRBJ2-1; 13 nucleotides line up with TRBD2. The J segment lost 7 bases and the V segment lost 5 bases, leaving 5 bases of the junction unmatched. Germline CDR1 is SEHNR and CDR2 is FQNEAQ (reference sequence). The CDR3 spans 15 residues. The CDR3 here is CASSNGLAGANEQFF. CDR3 nucleotide sequence: TGTGCCAGCAGCAACGGACTAGCGGGGGCTAATGAGCAGTTCTTC.

As for this clone: The junction departs from the called germline gene at one end, perhaps through a read error. The V call is TRBV2, the J call TRBJ2-4; TRBD1 might be the D (5 bases). CDR1 is SNHLY, CDR2 FYNNEI, per germline. The CDR3 has 14 amino acids. CDR3 in DNA: TGTGCCAGCAGTGAAATTCGACTCCAGCAAAAACAGGACTTC. Protein: CASSEIRLQQKQDF. The full variable domain, its missing parts supplied by reference TRBV2 and TRBJ2-4, is EPEVTQTPSHQVTQMGQEVILRCVPISNHLYFYWYRQILGQKVEFLVSFYNNEISEKSEIFDDQFSVERPDGSNFTLKIRSTKLEDSAMYFCASSEIRLQQKQDFGAGTRLSVL.

This clone has more than one count but fewer than ten. V usage is TRBV5-1 and J usage is TRBJ1-4; D gene unclear. V was cut by 1 base and J by 0 bases, with 7 bases left in between. This CDR3 spans 15 amino acids. Germline CDR1 and CDR2: SGHRS and YFSETQ. The CDR3 spells CASSLNVATNEKLFF. The DNA for the CDR3 is TGCGCCAGCAGCTTGAATGTGGCAACTAATGAAAAACTGTTTTTT.

This clone was found once. The chain uses TRBV5-1 and TRBJ1-1, with a possible D match to TRBD1 (5 bases). Germline CDR1 SGHRS, CDR2 YFSETQ. CDR3 length: 14 residues. The ends were cut back, 4 bases at V and 2 bases at J, with 12 bases in the middle. CDR3 in DNA: TGCGCCAGCAGCCCGGATGACAGAAACACTGAAGCTTTCTTT. Its translation: CASSPDDRNTEAFF.

This chain connects TRBV10-3 to TRBJ2-1; 8 positions match TRBD1. The CDR3 is made up of 15 amino acids. Germline V gives CDR1 ENHRY, CDR2 SYGVKD. Losses at the gene ends were 4 bases for V and 5 bases for J; bases not matched to a gene: 7. The CDR3 nucleotides read TGTGCCATCAGTGTTAGCCAGGGGGCTGACAATGAGCAGTTCTTC. It codes for CAISVSQGADNEQFF.

The chain's CDR3 is CASSPLYKAQPQHF. Written as DNA, the CDR3 is TGTGCCAGCTCACCACTTTATAAGGCTCAGCCCCAGCATTTT. The V and J genes are TRBV18 and TRBJ1-5; no firm D call. Looked up from germline, CDR1 is KGHSH and CDR2 is LQKENI. The V end lost 1 base, the J end lost 6 bases, and 10 bases lay between the germline ends. This CDR3 region has 14 residues.

This chain links TRBV7-6 with TRBJ2-7; TRBD1 matches 7 bases. V lost 1 base to trimming and J lost 6 bases; unmatched junction nucleotides: 6. The CDR3 runs 14 residues. Per germline, CDR1 SGHVS and CDR2 FNYEAQ. CDR3 in amino acids: CASSLVDRAAEQYF. The CDR3 DNA reads as TGTGCCAGCAGCTTAGTTGACAGGGCAGCCGAGCAGTACTTC. The full variable domain, completed using reference TRBV7-6 and TRBJ2-7, is GAGVSQSPRYKVTKRGQDVALRCDPISGHVSLYWYRQALGQGPEFLTYFNYEAQQDKSGLPNDRFSAERPEGSISTLTIQRTEQRDSAMYRCASSLVDRAAEQYFGPGTRLTVT.

J is TRBJ1-2 and V is TRBV5-1; D possibly corresponds to TRBD1 (5 bases). CDR1 and CDR2 from the germline V gene are SGHRS and YFSETQ. The CDR3 runs to 13 residues. Trimming cost V 7 bases and J 6 bases, with 16 bases left between them. CDR3 bases: TGCGCCAGCGCCCTGGTTGGGGGGGATGGCTACACCTTC. This translates into CASALVGGDGYTF.

This rearrangement joins TRBV9 to TRBJ2-1; D unresolved. This CDR3 region has 11 residues. V gave up 3 bases and J gave up 6 bases, with 4 bases separating them. CDR1 and CDR2 (germline): SGDLS, YYNGEE. The CDR3 region is CASSASNEQFF. CDR3 in DNA: TGTGCCAGCAGCGCGAGCAATGAGCAGTTCTTC.

The chain combines TRBV19 with TRBJ1-5; a possible D gene is TRBD1 (6 bases). This CDR3 has 14 residues. V lost 3 bases and J lost 7, with 13 bases in between. Germline CDR1 reads LNHDA; CDR2 reads SQIVND (reference sequence). CDR3 sequence reads: CASSIGGAKQPQHF. In nucleotides, the CDR3 is TGTGCCAGTAGTATTGGGGGGGCGAAACAGCCCCAGCATTTT.

This sequence joins TRBV6-6 and TRBJ2-5, with D possibly matching TRBD1 (5 bases). Per the germline V gene, CDR1 is MNHNY and CDR2 is SVGAGI (reference sequence). This CDR3 is 15 amino acids long. Trimming took off 5 bases at V and 2 bases at J, with 15 bases between the two ends. The CDR3 nucleotides read TGTGCCAGCAGTCTCCAAGGGGCAGTTCAAGAGACCCAGTACTTC. It yields the protein CASSLQGAVQETQYF.

The chain uses TRBV21-1 and TRBJ1-2. TRBV21-1 is noted as a pseudogene. The CDR3 contains 15 residues. CDR3 DNA: TGTGCCAGCAGCGCCACAAGGGCCTCGGCGGCTGGCTACACCTTC. It specifies CASSATRASAAGYTF.

This sequence joins TRBV5-1 and TRBJ2-7; D possibly corresponds to TRBD2 (6 bases). V lost 4 bases to trimming and J lost 5 bases, with 22 bases between them. The germline CDR1 and CDR2 sequences are SGHRS and YFSETQ. This CDR3 is built from 16 residues. This CDR3 is CASSQSGGPRHDEQYF. Written as DNA, the CDR3 is TGCGCCAGCAGCCAATCCGGGGGACCCCGTCATGACGAGCAGTACTTC.

V is TRBV5-4 and J is TRBJ2-2; no definite D call. The CDR3 sequence is 14 residues long. The germline V gene encodes CDR1 SGHNT and CDR2 YYREEE (reference sequence). V lost 2 bases and J 5 bases, leaving 10 bases between the germline ends. The CDR3 nucleotides are TGTGCCAGCAGCTTCGGGTGGGGTACCGGGGAGCTGTTTTTT. Protein product: CASSFGWGTGELFF.

The rearrangement uses TRBV11-3 and TRBJ2-1; D call uncertain. V lost 5 bases, J lost 4 bases, and 9 bases lay in between. This CDR3 region has 13 residues. Germline V CDR1 and CDR2: SGHNT, YENEEA. The CDR3: CASSPRIYNEQFF. In DNA, the CDR3 is TGTGCCAGCAGCCCCAGAATATACAATGAGCAGTTCTTC.

V usage is TRBV7-2 and J usage is TRBJ2-1; 13 positions agree with TRBD2. Germline CDR1 is SGHTA and CDR2 is FQGNSA. The junction had 3 bases not matched to a gene; V was cut back by 4 bases and J by 6 bases. The CDR3 spans 15 residues. CDR3 in amino acids: CASSYWTSGSNEQFF. The CDR3 coding sequence is TGTGCCAGCAGCTACTGGACTAGCGGGAGCAATGAGCAGTTCTTC.

Here the CDR3 reads CASSQDRVVNTDTQYF. CDR3 nucleotide sequence: TGTGCCAGCAGCCAAGATAGGGTGGTTAACACAGATACGCAGTATTTT. The chain joins TRBV14 to TRBJ2-3; no firm D call. The CDR3 consists of 16 residues. The V end was cut by 0 bases, the J end by 2 bases, with 12 bases between. CDR1 and CDR2 from the germline V gene are SGHDN and FVKESK.

The V call is TRBV6-1, the J call TRBJ2-7; D is possibly TRBD1 (7 bases). V was pared by 6 bases and J by 4 bases, with 16 bases between. CDR3 length: 14 residues. Germline CDR1 is MNHNS and CDR2 is SASEGT. The CDR3 here is CASRTSTGTYEQYF. The CDR3 nucleotides read TGTGCCAGCAGAACCTCGACAGGGACTTACGAGCAGTACTTC.